Below are 23 T cell receptor beta chains sequenced from a single sample in a study of cytomegalovirus exposure and HLA in healthy donors. The PCR contained 60 Vbeta and 13 Jbeta primers. Data came from immunoSEQ multiplex PCR; TCRdb stores just in-frame clones and leaves some out. The data show about 120,000 clones, under 90% seen once. The sequenced material came from PBMCs. The receptors were gathered from a female donor in good health and CMV-seropositive.

The V and J genes are TRBV7-9 and TRBJ2-1, with 9 bases matching TRBD1. The CDR3 runs to 15 residues. Germline V CDR1 and CDR2: SEHNR, FQNEAQ (reference sequence). J was trimmed by 5 bases and V by 5 bases; bases with no gene match: 7. The CDR3 DNA reads TGTGCCAGCAGCATACCGGGACAGGGCCACAATGAGCAGTTCTTC. It specifies CASSIPGQGHNEQFF.

Notes on this clone: Other DNA variants within this sample encode the same CDR3. The rearrangement joins TRBV25-1 to TRBJ2-5, with 8 bases that match TRBD1. Germline V gene data show CDR1 as MGHDK and CDR2 as SYGVNS. The ends lost 6 bases at V and 5 bases at J; junction bases unmatched: 8. This CDR3 has 14 amino acids. CDR3: CASRGQGGFETQYF. CDR3 in DNA: TGTGCCAGCAGAGGACAGGGAGGTTTCGAGACCCAGTACTTC.

V and J are TRBV9 and TRBJ2-5; the match to TRBD1 covers 10 bases. J gave up 8 bases and V 0 bases, and 7 bases lay outside the gene matches. The CDR3 consists of 15 residues. Germline assignment: CDR1 SGDLS and CDR2 YYNGEE. The CDR3 nucleotides read TGTGCCAGCAGCGTAGACGGGACAGGGGATTCTACCCAGTACTTC. It translates to CASSVDGTGDSTQYF.

This clone was observed a few times. This chain links TRBV6-5 with TRBJ1-1; D perhaps matches TRBD1 (5 bases). Germline V lookup: CDR1 MNHEY, CDR2 SVGAGI. The CDR3 is made up of 16 amino acids. V gave up 0 bases and J gave up 7 bases, with 18 bases separating them. The CDR3 coding sequence is TGTGCCAGCAGTTACTCCGGTCAAGCGGGGCAAAATGAAGCTTTCTTT. Amino acid sequence: CASSYSGQAGQNEAFF.

This sequence joins TRBV4-1 and TRBJ2-1; 9 nucleotides line up with TRBD2. The CDR3 loop spans 16 amino acids. The V gene end was trimmed by 4 bases and the J gene end by 3 bases; junction bases not matched to a gene: 7. The germline V gene has CDR1 MGHRA and CDR2 YSYEKL. CDR3 DNA sequence: TGCGCCAGCAGCCTCCCCGAGCGGGGGGTCTACAATGAGCAGTTCTTC. It encodes CASSLPERGVYNEQFF.

This clone was found once. V is TRBV7-3 and J is TRBJ2-5; TRBD1 agrees at 7 bases. The CDR3 covers 15 residues. V was pared by 6 bases and J by 2 bases, with 9 bases of the junction left unmatched. Germline loops: CDR1 SGHTA, CDR2 FQGTGA. CDR3 DNA: TGTGCCAGCAGTCTTCAGTCGGGACAGCAAGAGACCCAGTACTTC. Translating it yields CASSLQSGQQETQYF.

The gene calls are TRBV30 and TRBJ2-1; TRBD2 matches at 14 bases. Germline values: CDR1 GTSNPN, CDR2 SVGIG (reference sequence). There are 15 residues in the CDR3. The CDR3 DNA reads as TGTGCGGGGTCGAGACTAGCGGGGGGGCCCCCTGAGCAGTTCTTC. Protein: CAGSRLAGGPPEQFF.

The rearrangement links TRBV6-5 to TRBJ1-1; TRBD1 matches 11 bases. Germline V gene lookup returns CDR1 MNHEY and CDR2 SVGAGI. The CDR3 loop spans 14 amino acids. Losses at the gene ends were 5 bases for V and 4 bases for J; bases not matched to a gene: 3. CDR3 residues: CASSPGTGGTEAFF. CDR3 coding DNA: TGTGCCAGCAGTCCGGGGACAGGGGGCACTGAAGCTTTCTTT.

This chain links TRBV10-3 with TRBJ2-2; D is possibly TRBD1 (6 bases). Trimming removed 5 bases at V and 5 bases at J, with 15 bases between. Germline assignment: CDR1 ENHRY and CDR2 SYGVKD. The CDR3 extends over 15 amino acids. This chain's CDR3 is CAISIPGESTGELFF. DNA of the CDR3: TGTGCCATCAGTATCCCAGGGGAGTCAACCGGGGAGCTGTTTTTT.

The rearrangement uses TRBV30 and TRBJ1-6, with 7 bases lining up with TRBD1. The J segment lost 7 bases and the V segment lost 1 base, leaving 4 bases of the junction unmatched. Germline CDR1 is GTSNPN and CDR2 is SVGIG (reference sequence). This CDR3 contains 14 residues. CDR3 sequence (DNA): TGTGCCTGGAGTGGGGGGACAGTCAATTCACCCCTCCACTTT. Amino acids: CAWSGGTVNSPLHF.

This clone was observed a handful of times. The V gene is TRBV4-1, the J gene TRBJ2-1, with a possible D match to TRBD1 (5 bases). Germline CDR1 MGHRA, CDR2 YSYEKL. The V end was cut by 1 base, the J end by 8 bases, with 12 bases between. This CDR3 is 14 amino acids long. DNA of the CDR3: TGCGCCAGCAGCCAAGGTTACAGGACCTATGAGCAGTTCTTC. It yields the protein CASSQGYRTYEQFF.

This chain uses TRBV19 with TRBJ1-1, with TRBD1 as a possible D gene (5 bases). This CDR3 contains 14 residues. Germline V CDR1 and CDR2: LNHDA, SQIVND (reference sequence). V was pared by 6 bases and J by 1 base, with 12 bases between. This CDR3 is CASSLQGGNTEAFF. CDR3 nucleotides: TGTGCCAGTAGCCTCCAGGGTGGGAACACTGAAGCTTTCTTT.

The chain joins TRBV4-3 to TRBJ2-2, with 7 bases lining up with TRBD1. CDR1 is LGHNA and CDR2 is YSLEER in the germline V gene. With 3 bases clipped from V and 1 base from J, the junction kept 5 bases outside the gene matches. The CDR3 sequence is 16 residues long. CDR3 sequence reads: CASSQQTGLNTGELFF. The CDR3 DNA follows: TGCGCCAGCAGCCAGCAGACAGGGCTGAACACCGGGGAGCTGTTTTTT.

The CDR3 reads CASSPRSDQPQHF. DNA of the CDR3: TGTGCCAGCAGCCCCCGAAGCGATCAGCCCCAGCATTTT. The chain employs TRBV6-5 and TRBJ1-5, with D uncertain. This CDR3 region has 13 residues. Germline assignment: CDR1 MNHEY and CDR2 SVGAGI. V lost 6 bases and J 5 bases, leaving 11 bases between the germline ends.

The J gene is TRBJ1-2, the V gene TRBV4-1; D gene unclear. CDR3 length: 13 amino acids. V was trimmed by 4 bases and J by 5 bases, leaving 11 bases between them. CDR1 is MGHRA and CDR2 is YSYEKL in the germline V gene. The CDR3 DNA follows: TGCGCCAGCAGCCCGAGGGAGGTATATGGCTACACCTTC. Translation gives CASSPREVYGYTF.

The chain is built from TRBV7-9 and TRBJ2-1; 10 nucleotides line up with TRBD2. The CDR3 is 15 residues long. With 2 bases clipped from V and 7 bases from J, the junction kept 5 bases outside the gene matches. Germline CDR1 and CDR2: SEHNR and FQNEAQ (reference sequence). The CDR3 nucleotides read TGTGCCAGCAGCTTAACTAGCGGGGCCACAAATGAGCAGTTCTTC. Residues: CASSLTSGATNEQFF.

This clone appeared a single time. This chain connects TRBV9 to TRBJ2-1; 7 nucleotides agree with TRBD1. The V and J ends lost 2 bases and 8 bases, in that order; junction bases with no gene match: 10. This CDR3 region has 15 residues. Per germline, CDR1 SGDLS and CDR2 YYNGEE. The CDR3 region has the DNA TGTGCCAGCAGCGTCAGGACAGGCCGGTCGGATGAGCAGTTCTTC. It is translated as CASSVRTGRSDEQFF.

The rearrangement uses TRBV11-2 and TRBJ1-1; D gene ambiguous. Germline V lookup: CDR1 SGHAT, CDR2 FQNNGV. Trimming shortened V by 2 bases and J by 5 bases, and 6 bases separated the two germline ends. The CDR3 contains 12 residues. The DNA of the CDR3 is TGTGCCAGCAGCTTACGTAGAACTGAAGCTTTCTTT. Translating gives CASSLRRTEAFF.

The rearrangement uses TRBV4-2 and TRBJ1-1; TRBD1 matches at 8 bases. Trimming took 5 bases from V and 0 from J; bases not matched to a gene: 5. Germline CDR1 LGHNA, CDR2 YNFKEQ. The CDR3 sequence is 15 residues long. The CDR3 protein is CASSARQGMNTEAFF. For the CDR3, the DNA is TGTGCCAGCAGCGCCCGACAGGGGATGAACACTGAAGCTTTCTTT.

The chain joins TRBV27 to TRBJ2-7, with a possible D match to TRBD2 (6 bases). Germline V gene sequence: CDR1 MNHEY, CDR2 SMNVEV (reference sequence). The length of the CDR3 is 13 residues. The V and J ends lost 5 bases and 5 bases respectively, with 13 bases between them. DNA of the CDR3: TGTGCCAGCAGTCCCCGGGGGACGGACGAGCAGTACTTC. It translates to CASSPRGTDEQYF.

This clone was recorded only once. The chain uses TRBV7-2 and TRBJ2-7, with 11 bases matching TRBD2. V dropped 1 base and J dropped 5; count of bases not matched to a gene: 10. Germline CDR1 SGHTA, CDR2 FQGNSA. This CDR3 contains 17 residues. CDR3 nucleotide sequence: TGTGCCAGCAGCTTAGTGCGGGTAGCGGGGGGGCCTGACGAGCAGTACTTC. It specifies CASSLVRVAGGPDEQYF.

The J gene is TRBJ1-1, the V gene TRBV15; D remains ambiguous. The V gene's germline CDR1 is LNHNV and CDR2 YYDKDF (reference sequence). The CDR3 runs to 15 residues. With 0 bases removed from V and 5 bases from J, the gap between germline ends came to 13 bases. CDR3 DNA sequence: TGTGCCACCAGCAGAGAGCCCGGGAGGGAAACTGAAGCTTTCTTT. Amino acids: CATSREPGRETEAFF.

As for this clone: Mismatch with germline at one junction end may stem from a read error. The chain carries TRBV20-1 and TRBJ1-2; D gene unclear. Germline V lookup: CDR1 DFQATT, CDR2 SNEGSKA (reference sequence). The CDR3 contains 11 residues. The CDR3 nucleotides read TGCAGTGCACGATTTGGAGGACTCTCCAGCTTC. Translated, it gives CSARFGGLSSF.